This TCR beta chain was sequenced during a study of blood T cells in healthy people across ages. Findings of the study overall: Naive CD4+ cells and diversity were both higher in long-lived donors than in aged donors. Per million T cells, TCR beta diversity dropped roughly linearly as age increased.

Per the germline V gene, CDR1 is DFQATT and CDR2 is SNEGSKA (reference sequence). The CDR3 runs 14 residues. Deletions cut 5 bases from V and 4 bases from J, with 17 bases between. In the case of this clonotype: Its target is unknown.

Sample-barcoded 5' priming and a J-beta primer mix drove a second PCR of about 6 to 12 cycles. Each cDNA molecule received a tag from a template-switch adaptor that had 12 random nucleotides. TCRdb re-called the 5' RACE reads with MiXCR, one entry per CDR3 protein. The repertoire holds roughly 1,000,000 distinct CDR3 sequences, with approximately 25% as singletons. The same sample was also studied in work on T cells of mothers and their children.

The genes are TRBV20-1 and TRBJ2-5; the D gene is possibly TRBD2 (6 bases). This receptor was obtained from a girl aged 2 to 9 in good health. The specimen sequenced was blood. This CDR3 is CSAFTIGGGETQYF. In DNA, the CDR3 is TGCAGTGCTTTCACTATCGGGGGAGGAGAGACCCAGTACTTC.